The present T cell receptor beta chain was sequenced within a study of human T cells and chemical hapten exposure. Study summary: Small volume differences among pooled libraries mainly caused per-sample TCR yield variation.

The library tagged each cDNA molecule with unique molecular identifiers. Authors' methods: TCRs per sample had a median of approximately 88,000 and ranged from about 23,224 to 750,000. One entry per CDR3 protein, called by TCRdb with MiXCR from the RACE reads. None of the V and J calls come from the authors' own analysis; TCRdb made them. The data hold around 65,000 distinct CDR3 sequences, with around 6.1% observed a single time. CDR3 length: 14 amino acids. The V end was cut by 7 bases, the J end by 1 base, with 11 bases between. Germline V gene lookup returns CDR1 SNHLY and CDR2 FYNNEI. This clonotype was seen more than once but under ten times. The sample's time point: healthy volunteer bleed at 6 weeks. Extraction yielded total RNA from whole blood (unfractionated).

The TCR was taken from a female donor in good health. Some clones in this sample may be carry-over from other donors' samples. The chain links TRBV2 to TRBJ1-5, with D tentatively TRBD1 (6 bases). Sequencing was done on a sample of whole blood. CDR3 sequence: CASKSGASNQPQHF. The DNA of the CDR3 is TGTGCCAGCAAGTCAGGGGCAAGCAATCAGCCCCAGCATTTT.